One sample yielded the 6 T cell receptor beta chains listed below, sequenced in a study of cytomegalovirus exposure and HLA in healthy donors. Amplification used 60 Vbeta primers and 13 Jbeta primers. The method was immunoSEQ multiplex PCR; TCRdb's version includes in-frame clones alone and lacks a portion of them. This table holds some 120,000 clones, roughly 80% found once. Specimen: PBMCs. These receptors were taken from a man between 18 and 35 years old in good health and CMV-seropositive.

J is TRBJ2-2 and V is TRBV7-2; 11 bases line up with TRBD2. CDR1 SGHTA and CDR2 FQGNSA come from the germline V gene. The length of the CDR3 is 16 residues. With V trimmed by 6 bases and J by 3 bases, 6 bases remained unmatched. The CDR3 DNA is TGTGCCAGCAGTCCATCGGGACTAGCGGACACCGGGGAGCTGTTTTTT. Translated: CASSPSGLADTGELFF.

This chain connects TRBV4-3 to TRBJ1-6; TRBD1 might be the D (6 bases). The CDR3 length is 14 residues. Germline-derived CDR1 and CDR2 are LGHNA and YSLEER. The germline V and J ends were trimmed by 3 bases and 10 bases, with 13 bases remaining between them. The CDR3 protein is CASSHGGIGSPLHF. Here the CDR3 DNA reads TGCGCCAGCAGCCATGGGGGCATCGGATCACCCCTCCACTTT.

This clone was counted a few times. This sequence joins TRBV7-6 and TRBJ2-2; 8 bases match TRBD1. Germline CDR1 reads SGHVS; CDR2 reads FNYEAQ. The CDR3 runs to 16 residues. Trimming removed 2 bases from V and 3 bases from J; junction bases left unmatched: 5. CDR3 DNA: TGTGCCAGCAGCTTACTCACGACAGGGGACACCGGGGAGCTGTTTTTT. It codes for CASSLLTTGDTGELFF.

This clone was detected only once. The chain couples TRBV4-1 to TRBJ1-3; 8 positions agree with TRBD1. The ends lost 4 bases at V and 1 base at J; junction bases unmatched: 9. Germline assignment: CDR1 MGHRA and CDR2 YSYEKL. The CDR3 consists of 17 residues. The CDR3 loop is CASSPADRGSSGNTIYF. The CDR3 DNA reads TGCGCCAGCAGCCCCGCAGACAGGGGATCGTCTGGAAACACCATATATTTT.

The V and J genes are TRBV13 and TRBJ2-1, with D hard to call. This CDR3 region has 13 residues. Trimming cost V 2 bases and J 9 bases, with 11 bases left between them. Germline V gives CDR1 PRHDT, CDR2 FYEKMQ (reference sequence). The CDR3 spells CASSLRTSPEQFF. The CDR3 DNA is TGTGCCAGCAGCTTACGTACTTCCCCTGAGCAGTTCTTC. The full variable domain, its missing parts supplied by reference TRBV13 and TRBJ2-1, is AAGVIQSPRHLIKEKRETATLKCYPIPRHDTVYWYQQGPGQDPQFLISFYEKMQSDKGSIPDRFSAQQFSDYHSELNMSSLELGDSALYFCASSLRTSPEQFFGPGTRLTVL.

The V gene is TRBV4-3, the J gene TRBJ2-1, with TRBD2 matching 10 bases. With 0 bases clipped from V and 6 bases from J, the junction kept 11 bases outside the gene matches. This CDR3 has 18 amino acids. Germline V gene data show CDR1 as LGHNA and CDR2 as YSLEER. CDR3 residues: CASSQEVPASGRGNEQFF. CDR3 coding DNA: TGCGCCAGCAGCCAAGAGGTCCCAGCTAGCGGGAGAGGCAATGAGCAGTTCTTC.